Below, 25 T cell receptor beta chains from the same sample are listed, as sequenced in a study of CD8 T cells in ankylosing spondylitis. TCRdb processed the 5' RACE reads anew with MiXCR; each CDR3 protein has one entry. This sample carries under 130,000 distinct CDR3 sequences, around 24% of them seen once, and the ten largest clones take around 12%. Sequencing was done on a sample of synovial fluid, either unsorted or a sorted T cell fraction (not recorded which). These receptors were taken from a male donor with ankylosing spondylitis.

This clonotype was counted between two and nine times. The chain is built from TRBV27 and TRBJ1-2; unclear D gene. CDR3 length: 15 amino acids. Trimming removed 2 bases from V and 5 bases from J, with 15 bases in between. CDR1 is MNHEY, CDR2 SMNVEV, per germline (reference sequence). CDR3 sequence reads: CASSLGGRPIYGYTF. The CDR3 nucleotides read TGTGCCAGCAGTTTAGGTGGACGCCCCATTTATGGCTACACCTTC.

J is TRBJ2-2 and V is TRBV6-1; 8 nucleotides line up with TRBD2. V shed 7 bases, J shed 0 bases, and the junction held 4 bases outside the gene matches. The CDR3 covers 15 residues. From germline, CDR1 is MNHNS and CDR2 SASEGT. This CDR3 is CASKPGLANTGELFF. The CDR3 DNA is TGTGCCAGCAAACCGGGACTAGCGAACACCGGGGAGCTGTTTTTT.

The sample holds a few counts of this clonotype. V is TRBV4-2 and J is TRBJ2-7; TRBD2 matches 12 bases. The germline CDR1 and CDR2 sequences are LGHNA and YNFKEQ. Trimming took 0 bases from V and 1 from J; bases not matched to a gene: 10. The CDR3 consists of 19 residues. Written as DNA, the CDR3 is TGTGCCAGCAGCCAAGAATTCAGGACTAGCGGGATGAGATCCTACGAGCAGTACTTC. The encoded protein is CASSQEFRTSGMRSYEQYF.

This clonotype was observed a few times. This sequence joins TRBV5-1 and TRBJ2-1; 13 positions agree with TRBD2. CDR1 is SGHRS and CDR2 is YFSETQ in the germline V gene. J was trimmed by 6 bases and V by 3 bases; bases with no gene match: 6. The CDR3 totals 16 residues. This CDR3 reads CASSYRGTSGTNEQFF. The CDR3 nucleotides read TGCGCCAGCAGCTACAGGGGGACTAGCGGGACCAATGAGCAGTTCTTC.

The chain recombines TRBV20-1 with TRBJ2-3; TRBD2 matches at 13 bases. This CDR3 has 15 amino acids. Germline loops: CDR1 DFQATT, CDR2 SNEGSKA (reference sequence). With 5 bases clipped from V and 0 bases from J, the junction kept 2 bases outside the gene matches. The CDR3 spells CSAALAGGSTDTQYF. Written as DNA, the CDR3 is TGCAGTGCTGCACTAGCGGGAGGGAGCACAGATACGCAGTATTTT.

This clonotype was picked up many times. The chain combines TRBV12-3 or TRBV12-4 with TRBJ2-5, with 11 bases fitting TRBD2. V trimming: 4 bases; J trimming: 5 bases; junction bases outside the gene matches: 3. There are 14 residues in the CDR3. CDR3: CASSSLAGGETQYF. The CDR3 DNA reads TGTGCCAGCAGTTCCCTAGCGGGAGGTGAGACCCAGTACTTC.

V is TRBV7-2 and J is TRBJ2-3; D unresolved. CDR1 and CDR2 (germline): SGHTA, FQGNSA. The CDR3 length is 18 residues. Trimming took off 1 base at V and 0 bases at J, with 17 bases between the two ends. The DNA of the CDR3 is TGTGCCAGCAGCTTAGTGCGAGCCACCCTTTCTAGCACAGATACGCAGTATTTT. Translation gives CASSLVRATLSSTDTQYF.

The genes are TRBV5-1 and TRBJ1-2; the D is unclear. The CDR3 has 14 amino acids. The germline gives CDR1 SGHRS, CDR2 YFSETQ. Deletions cut 0 bases from V and 4 bases from J, with 10 bases between. The CDR3 DNA reads as TGCGCCAGCAGCTTGGCCGTCGAGGTCTATGGCTACACCTTC. This codes for CASSLAVEVYGYTF.

The V call is TRBV12-3 or TRBV12-4, the J call TRBJ2-1; D ambiguous. This CDR3 has 14 residues. Trimming took 5 bases from V and 3 from J, leaving 11 bases between them. CDR3 in DNA: TGTGCCAGCAGTCACAACACGGACTACAATGAGCAGTTCTTC. It specifies CASSHNTDYNEQFF.

The sample holds many counts of this clonotype. The rearrangement links TRBV29-1 to TRBJ1-1; tentative D call: TRBD1 (6 bases). With 5 bases removed from V and 4 bases from J, the gap between germline ends came to 20 bases. CDR3 length: 15 residues. Germline V lookup: CDR1 SQVTM, CDR2 ANQGSEA. CDR3 in DNA: TGCAGCGTTCGTTCAGGGGCGGCATCGGGCACTGAAGCTTTCTTT. This encodes CSVRSGAASGTEAFF.

This clonotype has more than one count but fewer than ten. The chain combines TRBV5-1 with TRBJ1-1; weak D call: TRBD1 (5 bases). V was clipped by 5 bases and J by 1 base, with 12 bases between them. CDR3 length equals 14 residues. Germline assignment: CDR1 SGHRS and CDR2 YFSETQ. Written as DNA, the CDR3 is TGCGCCAGCAGAACCGGGACGGCGAACACTGAAGCTTTCTTT. This translates into CASRTGTANTEAFF.

This clonotype was seen repeatedly, ten times or more. This sequence joins TRBV4-1 and TRBJ1-6, with D uncertain. The CDR3 totals 15 residues. Trimming pared 0 bases from V and 4 bases from J, leaving 7 bases between. CDR1 MGHRA and CDR2 YSYEKL come from the germline V gene. CDR3 in amino acids: CASSQEGIYNSPLHF. The CDR3 DNA reads TGCGCCAGCAGCCAAGAAGGGATTTATAATTCACCCCTCCACTTT.

This clonotype was observed a handful of times. The rearrangement links TRBV11-2 to TRBJ2-2; 7 bases are shared with TRBD2. This CDR3 is built from 17 residues. Losses at the gene ends were 5 bases for V and 7 bases for J; bases not matched to a gene: 16. CDR1 and CDR2 (germline): SGHAT, FQNNGV. The CDR3 nucleotides are TGTGCCAGCAGCCCTCATCGTGGGGGAGGGCCAGGCGGGGAGCTGTTTTTT. Its protein product is CASSPHRGGGPGGELFF.

Details on this clonotype: The junction does not match germline at one end; this may be a read error. The J gene is TRBJ2-2, the V gene TRBV5-1; D may match TRBD1 or TRBD2 (7 bases each). The CDR3 extends over 15 amino acids. Germline V gene data show CDR1 as SGHRS and CDR2 as YFSETQ. CDR3 protein: CAGSATGRDTGELFF. The CDR3 coding sequence is TGCGCCGGCAGCGCGACAGGGAGGGACACCGGGGAGCTGTTTTTT.

This clonotype was recorded many times. The chain joins TRBV27 to TRBJ1-1; D is possibly TRBD1 (5 bases). CDR3 length: 15 amino acids. CDR1 MNHEY and CDR2 SMNVEV come from the germline V gene (reference sequence). V was clipped by 8 bases and J by 2 bases, with 18 bases between them. The CDR3, as DNA: TGTGCCAGCGGTAGTTGGGGGAAAATCAACACTGAAGCTTTCTTT. The encoded protein is CASGSWGKINTEAFF.

V and J are TRBV2 and TRBJ2-2, with a possible D match to TRBD2 (5 bases). The CDR3 consists of 15 residues. The germline V and J ends were trimmed by 8 bases and 0 bases, with 13 bases remaining between them. The germline V gene has CDR1 SNHLY and CDR2 FYNNEI. CDR3 amino acids: CASSAGSTNTGELFF. CDR3 nucleotides: TGTGCCAGCTCCGCGGGTTCTACGAACACCGGGGAGCTGTTTTTT.

This clonotype was counted between two and nine times. The V gene is TRBV7-9, the J gene TRBJ2-1; TRBD2 agrees at 7 bases. CDR3 length: 15 amino acids. J gave up 4 bases and V 5 bases, and 8 bases lay outside the gene matches. Germline V lookup: CDR1 SEHNR, CDR2 FQNEAQ (reference sequence). CDR3 in DNA: TGTGCCAGCAGCCTACAGTCTAGCGGTTACAATGAGCAGTTCTTC. It encodes CASSLQSSGYNEQFF.

This clonotype was recorded many times. This may come from a read error, since a much larger clone is one base off. The chain couples TRBV5-1 to TRBJ1-1; D is undetermined. The CDR3 runs 13 residues. The V and J ends lost 0 bases and 1 base respectively, with 4 bases between them. Germline lookup yields CDR1 SGHRS and CDR2 YFSETQ. CDR3 coding DNA: TGCGCCAGCAGCTTGGATACGAACACTGAAGCTTTCTTT. It yields the protein CASSLDTNTEAFF. The whole variable domain, remainder taken from reference TRBV5-1 and TRBJ1-1, is KAGVTQTPRYLIKTRGQQVTLSCSPISGHRSVSWYQQTPGQGLQFLFEYFSETQRNKGNFPGRFSGRQFSNSRSEMNVSTLELGDSALYLCASSLDTNTEAFFGQGTRLTVV.

This clonotype was recorded at least ten times. The chain joins TRBV24-1 to TRBJ2-3; possibly TRBD1 for D (6 bases). This CDR3 has 14 residues. Germline lookup yields CDR1 KGHDR and CDR2 SFDVKD. Trimming cost V 4 bases and J 4 bases, with 11 bases left between them. In DNA form, the CDR3 reads TGTGCCACCAGTGACCCTACAGGGTCAGATACGCAGTATTTT. Its translation: CATSDPTGSDTQYF.

The chain employs TRBV5-1 and TRBJ1-5; the D gene is possibly TRBD1 (6 bases). Germline V gene lookup returns CDR1 SGHRS and CDR2 YFSETQ. Trimming stripped 4 bases from V and 2 bases from J, with 16 bases between. CDR3 size: 16 residues. The CDR3 DNA sequence: TGCGCCAGCAGCCCGGAGGGGGGAGGAGGCAATCAGCCCCAGCATTTT. Its protein is CASSPEGGGGNQPQHF. Full variable domain (outside the CDR3, taken from reference TRBV5-1 and TRBJ1-5): KAGVTQTPRYLIKTRGQQVTLSCSPISGHRSVSWYQQTPGQGLQFLFEYFSETQRNKGNFPGRFSGRQFSNSRSEMNVSTLELGDSALYLCASSPEGGGGNQPQHFGDGTRLSIL.

The chain joins TRBV30 to TRBJ1-1; D is unclear. Trimming removed 4 bases from V and 1 base from J, with 10 bases in between. This CDR3 comprises 13 residues. In germline, CDR1 is GTSNPN, CDR2 SVGIG (reference sequence). The CDR3 DNA sequence: TGTGCCTGGACAGAAGGAACGAACACTGAAGCTTTCTTT. Translated, it gives CAWTEGTNTEAFF.

This clonotype occurred a few times. The rearrangement uses TRBV10-2 and TRBJ1-2, with D uncertain. Germline assignment: CDR1 WSHSY and CDR2 SAAADI. The CDR3 spans 14 residues. Trimming removed 0 bases from V and 3 bases from J, with 8 bases in between. The CDR3 DNA reads as TGCGCCAGCAGTGAGTCCGGTCAGTACTATGGCTACACCTTC. It is translated as CASSESGQYYGYTF.

This clonotype was seen many times. The CDR3 DNA reads as TGTGCCACCGAGGCAGGGAAAGCTTTCTTT. This gives the protein CATEAGKAFF. The gene calls are TRBV15 and TRBJ1-1, with D perhaps TRBD1 (5 bases). The CDR3 covers 10 residues. Trimming removed 8 bases at V and 9 bases at J, with 10 bases between. The V gene's germline CDR1 is LNHNV and CDR2 YYDKDF (reference sequence).

This rearrangement joins TRBV10-1 to TRBJ2-2; D remains unclear. The germline V gene encodes CDR1 WNHNN and CDR2 SYGVQD (reference sequence). The germline V and J ends were trimmed by 6 bases and 6 bases, with 17 bases remaining between them. The CDR3 runs to 15 residues. Here the CDR3 reads CASRRAVYGPGELFF. CDR3 nucleotide sequence: TGCGCCAGCAGACGGGCCGTCTATGGGCCCGGGGAGCTGTTTTTT.

This chain joins TRBV6-1 and TRBJ2-7, with 7 bases lining up with TRBD2. The germline gives CDR1 MNHNS, CDR2 SASEGT. The CDR3 is 15 amino acids. V dropped 6 bases and J dropped 0; count of bases not matched to a gene: 8. CDR3 in amino acids: CASRRLAGPSYEQYV. CDR3 DNA: TGTGCCAGCAGACGACTAGCAGGTCCCTCCTACGAGCAGTACGTC.